A selection of T cell receptor beta chains follows, all from one sample in a study of vaccination and CD4 T cells after COVID-19. TCRdb reanalysed the PCR reads using MiXCR and keeps one entry per CDR3 protein. This sample has 15,000 to 20,000 distinct CDR3 sequences, with around 56% found just once. Antigens of these TCRs are unknown. The sequenced sample consisted of CD4+ T cells from blood, cultured in vitro. These receptors all stem from a human donor who had recovered from COVID-19. CDR3s include the opening cysteine and the closing phenylalanine or tryptophan.

v_gene,j_gene,CDR3aa
TRBV19,TRBJ2-7,CASSIKTGAPYEQYF
TRBV5-1,TRBJ1-1,CASSTLTGGNTEAFF
TRBV7-2,TRBJ2-3,CASRRTSGPTDTQYF
TRBV12-3/TRBV12-4,TRBJ2-1,CASSPERSRGDEQFF
TRBV19,TRBJ1-1,CASSIRGLRGGENTEAFF
TRBV19,TRBJ2-1,CASSRRTGVNNEQFF
TRBV19,TRBJ1-1,CASSLGTGANTEAFF
TRBV7-2,TRBJ1-6,CASSLQGGSPLHF
TRBV20-1,TRBJ2-5,CSARPPQETQYF
TRBV7-2,TRBJ2-7,CASSSGLVSYEQYF
TRBV6-1,TRBJ1-2,CASRQGDYGYTF
TRBV19,TRBJ1-2,CASSTGQAAYYGYTF
TRBV5-5,TRBJ2-7,CASSLEGALFYEQYF
TRBV6-2/TRBV6-3,TRBJ1-1,CASGGQVGLNTEAFF
TRBV6-2/TRBV6-3,TRBJ2-7,CASSLTYEQYF
TRBV20-1,TRBJ2-7,CSARGLENPYEQYF
TRBV11-3,TRBJ1-1,CASSKSEEAEAFF
TRBV6-5,TRBJ1-1,CASSWRGRAFF
TRBV27,TRBJ1-1,CASSQQGSRTEAFF
TRBV6-2/TRBV6-3,TRBJ1-2,CASSRQGSGYTF
TRBV27,TRBJ1-5,CASSNRNNQPQHF
TRBV6-1,TRBJ1-5,CASSGTRSQPQHF
TRBV24-1,TRBJ2-1,CATSGQDRHSYNEQFF
TRBV29-1,TRBJ2-5,CSATQGGETQYF
TRBV20-1,TRBJ2-2,CSARVWDSGNGELFF
TRBV18,TRBJ2-7,CASSPLGHEQYF
TRBV5-4,TRBJ1-2,CASSLPQGSYGYTF